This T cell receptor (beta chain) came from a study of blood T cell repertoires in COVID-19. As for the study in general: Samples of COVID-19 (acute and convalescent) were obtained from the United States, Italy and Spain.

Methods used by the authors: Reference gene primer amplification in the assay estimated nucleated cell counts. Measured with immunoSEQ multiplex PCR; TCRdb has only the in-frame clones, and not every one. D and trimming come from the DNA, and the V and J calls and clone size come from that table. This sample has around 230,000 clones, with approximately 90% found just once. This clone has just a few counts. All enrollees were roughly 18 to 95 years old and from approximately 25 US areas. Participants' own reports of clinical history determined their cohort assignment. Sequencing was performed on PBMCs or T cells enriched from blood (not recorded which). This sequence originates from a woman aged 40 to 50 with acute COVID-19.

CDR3 sequence reads: CASSTRTGGPRPNTEAFF. DNA for the CDR3: TGTGCCAGTAGTACACGGACAGGGGGCCCCAGGCCCAACACTGAAGCTTTCTTT. This chain joins TRBV19 and TRBJ1-1; 11 bases map to TRBD1. The CDR3 length is 18 residues. Germline V gene lookup returns CDR1 LNHDA and CDR2 SQIVND (reference sequence). After removal of 4 bases from V and 2 bases from J, the junction contained 12 bases not matched to a gene. Based on the CDR3 plus reference TRBV19 and TRBJ1-1, the full variable domain is DGGITQSPKYLFRKEGQNVTLSCEQNLNHDAMYWYRQDPGQGLRLIYYSQIVNDFQKGDIAEGYSVSREKKESFPLTVTSAQKNPTAFYLCASSTRTGGPRPNTEAFFGQGTRLTVV.